Presented here are 22 T cell receptor beta chains from one specimen sequenced in a study of blood T cell repertoires in COVID-19. Measured with immunoSEQ multiplex PCR; TCRdb has only the in-frame clones, and not every one. The sample shows approximately 32,000 clones, approximately 90% of them seen only once. The sample taken for sequencing was peripheral blood. Receptor source: a man aged 60 to 69 with acute or convalescent COVID-19.

The genes are TRBV3-1 (or the pseudogene TRBV3-2) and TRBJ2-1, with D maybe TRBD2 (5 bases). CDR1 is LGHDT, CDR2 YNNKEL, per germline (reference sequence). V dropped 4 bases and J dropped 0 bases, with 13 bases sitting between them. The CDR3 totals 16 residues. The DNA of the CDR3 is TGTGCCAGCAGCCCCATGGCGGGTAGCTCCTACAATGAGCAGTTCTTC. Translated: CASSPMAGSSYNEQFF.

V usage is TRBV11-3 and J usage is TRBJ1-2; D might be TRBD1 (5 bases). CDR1 is SGHNT, CDR2 YENEEA, per germline. The CDR3 sequence is 14 residues long. V lost 4 bases to trimming and J lost 4 bases, with 13 bases between them. CDR3: CASSSGGGTYGYTF. CDR3 nucleotide sequence: TGTGCCAGCAGCTCCGGCGGGGGGACCTATGGCTACACCTTC. Using reference TRBV11-3 and TRBJ1-2 for the parts outside the CDR3, the full variable domain is EAGVVQSPRYKIIEKKQPVAFWCNPISGHNTLYWYLQNLGQGPELLIRYENEEAVDDSQLPKDRFSAERLKGVDSTLKIQPAELGDSAVYLCASSSGGGTYGYTFGSGTRLTVV.

Notes on this clone: A junction end diverges from the germline sequence, so it may reflect a read error. This chain joins TRBV6-5 and TRBJ2-2; D is uncertain. Germline CDR1 reads MNHEY; CDR2 reads SVGAGI. The CDR3 contains 14 residues. The CDR3 bases are TGTGCCAGTAGTTGGAGTGTGGACACCGGGGAGCTGTTTTTT. This encodes CASSWSVDTGELFF.

On this clone itself: This same CDR3 is encoded by further DNA sequences in the sample. J is TRBJ2-1 and V is TRBV5-1; TRBD2 matches at 14 bases. V was pared by 3 bases and J by 7 bases, with 6 bases of the junction left unmatched. Germline-derived CDR1 and CDR2 are SGHRS and YFSETQ. The CDR3 covers 16 residues. The CDR3 here is CASSSGTSGSRNEQFF. CDR3 in DNA: TGCGCCAGCAGCTCTGGGACTAGCGGGAGTAGGAATGAGCAGTTCTTC.

V gene TRBV6-1 combines with J gene TRBJ2-5; 7 positions match TRBD1. CDR1 and CDR2 from the germline V gene are MNHNS and SASEGT. This CDR3 spans 15 amino acids. Trimming removed 0 bases from V and 7 bases from J; junction bases left unmatched: 8. CDR3 loop: CASSEAGGLQGTQYF. The CDR3, as DNA: TGTGCCAGCAGTGAAGCAGGGGGCCTCCAGGGGACCCAGTACTTC.

The chain has TRBV29-1 and TRBJ1-2, with D unclear. Trimming removed 3 bases at V and 4 bases at J, with 12 bases between. There are 13 residues in the CDR3. Germline CDR1 reads SQVTM; CDR2 reads ANQGSEA. CDR3 bases: TGCAGCGTTGACGAGACATCAAGCTATGGCTACACCTTC. Its protein is CSVDETSSYGYTF.

V is TRBV12-3 or TRBV12-4 and J is TRBJ2-5; D is undetermined. Trimming pared 2 bases from V and 5 bases from J, leaving 3 bases between. There are 11 residues in the CDR3. The CDR3 region is CASSLSETQYF. CDR3 coding DNA: TGTGCCAGCAGTTTATCGGAGACCCAGTACTTC.

This sequence joins TRBV3-1 (or the pseudogene TRBV3-2) and TRBJ2-7, with 7 bases fitting TRBD2. The CDR3 length is 16 residues. The germline V gene encodes CDR1 LGHDT and CDR2 YNNKEL (reference sequence). The junction had 9 bases not matched to a gene; V was cut back by 4 bases and J by 0 bases. CDR3 residues: CASSPFGEGSSYEQYF. In DNA form, the CDR3 reads TGTGCCAGCAGCCCATTCGGGGAGGGTAGCTCCTACGAGCAGTACTTC.

This clone was observed once. The genes are TRBV7-9 and TRBJ2-1; TRBD1 matches at 7 bases. This CDR3 spans 15 amino acids. Germline V lookup: CDR1 SEHNR, CDR2 FQNEAQ (reference sequence). J gave up 4 bases and V 5 bases, and 8 bases lay outside the gene matches. CDR3 nucleotides: TGTGCCAGCAGCCCGAGGGGGACAGCTTACAATGAGCAGTTCTTC. Its translation: CASSPRGTAYNEQFF.

The chain has TRBV18 and TRBJ1-1; weak D call: TRBD1 (5 bases). The ends were cut back, 4 bases at V and 3 bases at J, with 9 bases in the middle. The germline V gene encodes CDR1 KGHSH and CDR2 LQKENI. The CDR3 consists of 13 residues. CDR3: CASSQGLDTEAFF. The CDR3 DNA reads TGTGCCAGCTCACAGGGGCTGGACACTGAAGCTTTCTTT. Using reference TRBV18 and TRBJ1-1 for the parts outside the CDR3, the full variable domain is NAGVMQNPRHLVRRRGQEARLRCSPMKGHSHVYWYRQLPEEGLKFMVYLQKENIIDESGMPKERFSAEFPKEGPSILRIQQVVRGDSAAYFCASSQGLDTEAFFGQGTRLTVV.

V is TRBV30 and J is TRBJ1-2; no definite D call. The V gene lost 2 bases and the J gene lost 5 bases, with 15 bases spanning the gap. The CDR3 covers 14 residues. Per germline, CDR1 GTSNPN and CDR2 SVGIG (reference sequence). CDR3 protein: CAWSTPRGFYGYTF. CDR3 DNA sequence: TGTGCCTGGAGTACCCCCCGGGGATTTTATGGCTACACCTTC. Drawing the rest from reference TRBV30 and TRBJ1-2, the complete variable domain is SQTIHQWPATLVQPVGSPLSLECTVEGTSNPNLYWYRQAAGRGLQLLFYSVGIGQISSEVPQNLSASRPQDRQFILSSKKLLLSDSGFYLCAWSTPRGFYGYTFGSGTRLTVV.

This chain connects TRBV5-4 to TRBJ2-6; the D is unclear. Germline CDR1 and CDR2: SGHNT and YYREEE (reference sequence). Trimming took off 0 bases at V and 4 bases at J, with 8 bases between the two ends. The CDR3 has 15 amino acids. The CDR3 here is CASSLGRSGANVLTF. CDR3 coding DNA: TGTGCCAGCAGCTTGGGCCGGTCCGGGGCCAACGTCCTGACTTTC.

This sequence joins TRBV18 and TRBJ2-7; TRBD2 matches at 9 bases. Germline V CDR1 and CDR2: KGHSH, LQKENI. The V gene end was trimmed by 4 bases and the J gene end by 3 bases; junction bases not matched to a gene: 4. The CDR3 totals 14 residues. CDR3 sequence: CASSRSGGIYEQYF. Here the CDR3 DNA reads TGTGCCAGCTCACGGAGCGGGGGGATCTACGAGCAGTACTTC.

V usage is TRBV14 and J usage is TRBJ2-7, with D uncertain. The CDR3 spans 14 residues. V lost 3 bases, J lost 3 bases, and 12 bases lay in between. Germline V lookup: CDR1 SGHDN, CDR2 FVKESK. In DNA form, the CDR3 reads TGTGCCAGCAGCCATCCGTGGAGTATCTACGAGCAGTACTTC. Translating it yields CASSHPWSIYEQYF. The entire variable domain, with the rest obtained from reference TRBV14 and TRBJ2-7, is as follows: EAGVTQFPSHSVIEKGQTVTLRCDPISGHDNLYWYRRVMGKEIKFLLHFVKESKQDESGMPNNRFLAERTGGTYSTLKVQPAELEDSGVYFCASSHPWSIYEQYFGPGTRLTVT.

The table lists this clone with a count of one. This chain's CDR3 is CASSIGTTTEAFF. The CDR3 nucleotides read TGTGCCAGTAGTATAGGGACAACCACTGAAGCTTTCTTT. This chain uses TRBV19 with TRBJ1-1, with a tentative D call TRBD1 (5 bases). The CDR3 is 13 amino acids. Trimming cost V 1 base and J 4 bases, with 7 bases left between them. Germline assignment: CDR1 LNHDA and CDR2 SQIVND (reference sequence).

The chain couples TRBV6-4 to TRBJ1-2, with D unresolved. The germline CDR1 and CDR2 sequences are MRHNA and SNTAGT. Trimming removed 0 bases at V and 8 bases at J, with 10 bases between. The CDR3 spans 13 residues. This CDR3 reads CASSDSRMAGYTF. CDR3 nucleotide sequence: TGTGCCAGCAGTGACTCACGAATGGCCGGCTACACCTTC.

This rearrangement joins TRBV4-2 to TRBJ2-2, with 9 bases lining up with TRBD1. Germline V lookup: CDR1 LGHNA, CDR2 YNFKEQ. CDR3 size: 15 residues. Losses at the gene ends were 4 bases for V and 11 bases for J; bases not matched to a gene: 11. In DNA form, the CDR3 reads TGTGCCAGCAGCCCCGGACAGGGGATGATCGGAGAGCTGTTTTTT. Translated: CASSPGQGMIGELFF.

Only one count was recorded for this clone. This chain joins TRBV2 and TRBJ1-2; TRBD1 agrees at 9 bases. This CDR3 is 17 amino acids long. Germline assignment: CDR1 SNHLY and CDR2 FYNNEI. With 2 bases clipped from V and 0 bases from J, the junction kept 7 bases outside the gene matches. In DNA form, the CDR3 reads TGTGCCAGCAGTGAACCGGGACAGGGCTACTCTAACTATGGCTACACCTTC. Residues: CASSEPGQGYSNYGYTF.

CDR3 in DNA: TGTGCCAGACGCCCGGGAAATTCACCCCTCCACTTT. This translates into CARRPGNSPLHF. V and J are TRBV21-1 and TRBJ1-6. TRBV21-1 is labeled a pseudogene. The CDR3 consists of 12 residues.

V gene TRBV11-3 combines with J gene TRBJ1-1, with 11 positions matching TRBD1. Trimming cost V 5 bases and J 5 bases; bases outside gene matches: 7. The germline V gene encodes CDR1 SGHNT and CDR2 YENEEA. The CDR3 sequence is 15 residues long. Written as DNA, the CDR3 is TGTGCCAGCAGCCCGGACAGGGGGCGCAGGACTGAAGCTTTCTTT. Translated, it gives CASSPDRGRRTEAFF.

Regarding this clone: The junction departs from the called germline gene at one end, perhaps through a read error. The chain joins TRBV6-5 to TRBJ2-1; perhaps TRBD1 as D (5 bases). Germline-derived CDR1 and CDR2 are MNHEY and SVGAGI. The CDR3 has 12 amino acids. The DNA for the CDR3 is TGCGCCACCCAGGGTTACTACAATGAGCAGTTCTTC. Translated, it gives CATQGYYNEQFF.

V gene TRBV9 combines with J gene TRBJ1-2; 7 nucleotides match TRBD1. Germline V gene lookup returns CDR1 SGDLS and CDR2 YYNGEE. V dropped 0 bases and J dropped 4; count of bases not matched to a gene: 0. The CDR3 consists of 13 residues. DNA for the CDR3: TGTGCCAGCAGCGTAGGGACAGGCTATGGCTACACCTTC. This codes for CASSVGTGYGYTF.